Listed below are T cell receptor beta chains from one sample, sequenced in a study of T cell repertoires in cytomegalovirus infection. TCRdb re-analysed the reads in MiXCR, keeping a single row per CDR3 protein. Of 680,000 or so distinct CDR3 sequences listed, approximately 40% are singletons. Sequencing input: PBMCs. All receptors come from a human donor in good health (CMV status not recorded). Some clones in this sample may be carry-over from other donors' samples. Both conserved end residues are part of each CDR3. D genes are given only for firm matches. Clone size is stated in some rows and not others, as once, few, many or a class when expanded.

v_gene: TRBV12-3/TRBV12-4
d_gene: NA
j_gene: TRBJ1-3
abundance: few
CDR3nt: TGTGCCAGCAGCCCCTCGCAGGGCTTCACCATATATTTT
CDR3aa: CASSPSQGFTIYF

v_gene: TRBV7-2
d_gene: NA
j_gene: TRBJ2-7
abundance: many
CDR3nt: TGTGCCAGCAGCTTTAGTCGGGGGCCCTACGAGCAGTACTTC
CDR3aa: CASSFSRGPYEQYF

v_gene: TRBV7-9
d_gene: NA
j_gene: TRBJ1-2
abundance: many
CDR3nt: TGTGCCAGCAGCCAGGGACTTAACTATGGCTACACCTTC
CDR3aa: CASSQGLNYGYTF

v_gene: TRBV12-3/TRBV12-4
d_gene: NA
j_gene: TRBJ2-2
abundance: NA
CDR3nt: TGTGCCAGCAGTTTGTTGCTGGAGTACCGGGAGCTGTTTTTT
CDR3aa: CASSLLLEYRELFF

v_gene: TRBV6-1
d_gene: NA
j_gene: TRBJ1-5
abundance: NA
CDR3nt: TGTGCCAGCACTTTGCGCCGCGCAGAGGACGAGAAAAATCAGCCCCAGCATTTT
CDR3aa: CASTLRRAEDEKNQPQHF

v_gene: TRBV6-6
d_gene: NA
j_gene: TRBJ2-6
abundance: many
CDR3nt: TGTGCCAGCCGGGGGTATAGTAGGGACGTCCTGACTTTC
CDR3aa: CASRGYSRDVLTF

v_gene: TRBV7-2
d_gene: TRBD1
j_gene: TRBJ1-5
abundance: many
CDR3nt: TGTGCCAGCAGCTTAATGACAGGGCAAGGACCCCAGCATTTT
CDR3aa: CASSLMTGQGPQHF

v_gene: TRBV6-1
d_gene: TRBD2
j_gene: TRBJ2-7
abundance: few
CDR3nt: TGTGCCAGCAGTGAAGGGACTAGCGGGAGAAACGAGCAGTACTTC
CDR3aa: CASSEGTSGRNEQYF

v_gene: TRBV12-3/TRBV12-4
d_gene: TRBD2
j_gene: TRBJ2-7
abundance: NA
CDR3nt: TGTGCCAGCAGGTGGACAGCATCAGTAAGTTTAGCGGGGGTCGACGAGCAGTACTTC
CDR3aa: CASRWTASVSLAGVDEQYF

v_gene: TRBV29-1
d_gene: NA
j_gene: TRBJ1-1
abundance: few
CDR3nt: TGCAGCGCCCGCCGTTGGAACACTGAAGCTTTCTTT
CDR3aa: CSARRWNTEAFF

v_gene: TRBV7-6
d_gene: TRBD2
j_gene: TRBJ2-7
abundance: few
CDR3nt: TGTGCCAGCAGCTTAGCGGGGACTAGCGGGTTTAGCGAGCAGTACTTC
CDR3aa: CASSLAGTSGFSEQYF

v_gene: TRBV7-9
d_gene: NA
j_gene: TRBJ1-3
abundance: NA
CDR3nt: TGTGCCAGCAGCTCATCGCTAGGTACCCACTCTGGAAACACCATATATTTT
CDR3aa: CASSSSLGTHSGNTIYF

v_gene: TRBV7-2
d_gene: TRBD2
j_gene: TRBJ2-3
abundance: NA
CDR3nt: TGTGCCAGCAGCTACAGCGGGGGTCCGGGAGATACGCAGTATTTT
CDR3aa: CASSYSGGPGDTQYF

v_gene: TRBV7-2
d_gene: TRBD1
j_gene: TRBJ2-7
abundance: many
CDR3nt: TGTGCCAGCAGCCGGGACAGTCTATCCTACGAGCAGTACTTC
CDR3aa: CASSRDSLSYEQYF

v_gene: TRBV19
d_gene: TRBD1
j_gene: TRBJ2-1
abundance: NA
CDR3nt: TGTGCCAGTAGTATCGGGACAGCTTACAATGAGCAGATCTTC
CDR3aa: CASSIGTAYNEQIF

v_gene: TRBV7-9
d_gene: NA
j_gene: TRBJ2-1
abundance: few
CDR3nt: TGTGCCAGCAGCTTAGGTCCAGGGAGTAATGAGCAGTTCTTC
CDR3aa: CASSLGPGSNEQFF

v_gene: TRBV7-2
d_gene: TRBD2
j_gene: TRBJ2-7
abundance: many
CDR3nt: TGTGCCAGCACCGGGACTAGCGGGAGAGTGGGGGAGCAGTACTTC
CDR3aa: CASTGTSGRVGEQYF

v_gene: TRBV28
d_gene: NA
j_gene: TRBJ2-7
abundance: many
CDR3nt: TGTGCCAGCAGTTCCCCCAGCATCGAGTGGGCGTACGAGCAGTACTTC
CDR3aa: CASSSPSIEWAYEQYF

v_gene: TRBV28
d_gene: NA
j_gene: TRBJ2-7
abundance: few
CDR3nt: TGTGCCAGCACGTCTAACAGGGATAAGTACTTC
CDR3aa: CASTSNRDKYF

v_gene: TRBV4-1
d_gene: NA
j_gene: TRBJ2-3
abundance: few
CDR3nt: TGCGCCAGCAGCCAAGCTGGTTCCTCCCGGGTGGACACGCAGTATTTT
CDR3aa: CASSQAGSSRVDTQYF

v_gene: TRBV7-2
d_gene: TRBD2
j_gene: TRBJ2-7
abundance: many
CDR3nt: TGTGCCAGCAGCCGCCTGGGGCCCGAACCGGGACTAGCGGGAGGGTTCTACGAGCAGTACTTC
CDR3aa: CASSRLGPEPGLAGGFYEQYF

v_gene: TRBV7-2
d_gene: TRBD2
j_gene: TRBJ2-1
abundance: NA
CDR3nt: TGTGCCAGCAGCTTAGACGCTAGCGGGAGGGGCTCCTACAATGAGCAGTTCTTC
CDR3aa: CASSLDASGRGSYNEQFF

v_gene: TRBV7-9
d_gene: NA
j_gene: TRBJ2-5
abundance: NA
CDR3nt: TGTGCCAGCAGCCGTAGGCCCGGGCTTCGAGGAGAGACCCAGTACTTC
CDR3aa: CASSRRPGLRGETQYF

v_gene: TRBV15
d_gene: NA
j_gene: TRBJ2-1
abundance: NA
CDR3nt: TGTGCCACCAGCAGAGATCGAGGAAGTACTAGTAACGCCTACAATGAGCAGTTCTTC
CDR3aa: CATSRDRGSTSNAYNEQFF

v_gene: TRBV29-1
d_gene: NA
j_gene: TRBJ2-3
abundance: NA
CDR3nt: TGCAGCGTAGACTCAAGGAGCACAGATACGCAGTATTTT
CDR3aa: CSVDSRSTDTQYF

v_gene: TRBV28
d_gene: TRBD1
j_gene: TRBJ1-4
abundance: NA
CDR3nt: TGTGCCAGCAGTCTGGTTGGACAGGGGGGGGATAATGAAAAACTGTTTTTT
CDR3aa: CASSLVGQGGDNEKLFF

v_gene: TRBV12-3/TRBV12-4
d_gene: NA
j_gene: TRBJ2-5
abundance: few
CDR3nt: TGTGCCAGCAGTCTCCGCGGAGGCTCGGAGGAGACCCAGTACTTC
CDR3aa: CASSLRGGSEETQYF

v_gene: TRBV6-8
d_gene: TRBD1
j_gene: TRBJ2-5
abundance: NA
CDR3nt: TGTGCCAGCAGTTTGGACAGGGTGGGGACCCAGTACTTC
CDR3aa: CASSLDRVGTQYF

v_gene: TRBV6-5
d_gene: TRBD1
j_gene: TRBJ1-1
abundance: few
CDR3nt: TGTGCCAGCAGTACCTTTAGGACAGGGGGTAGGACTGAAGCTTTCTTT
CDR3aa: CASSTFRTGGRTEAFF

v_gene: TRBV7-6
d_gene: NA
j_gene: TRBJ2-2
abundance: NA
CDR3nt: TGTGCCAGCAGCTTAAGTTCCCTGGGGACCGGGGAGCTGTTTTTT
CDR3aa: CASSLSSLGTGELFF

v_gene: TRBV18
d_gene: NA
j_gene: TRBJ2-1
abundance: NA
CDR3nt: TGTGCCAGCTCACGCGACAACTACAATGAGCAGTTCTTC
CDR3aa: CASSRDNYNEQFF

v_gene: TRBV30
d_gene: TRBD2
j_gene: TRBJ2-1
abundance: NA
CDR3nt: TGTGCCTGGAGTGATTACGGACTAGCGGGGATCTACAATGAGCAGTTCTTC
CDR3aa: CAWSDYGLAGIYNEQFF

v_gene: TRBV15
d_gene: NA
j_gene: TRBJ1-5
abundance: NA
CDR3nt: TGTGCCACCAGCAGAGGTAGGGCTATCAATCAGCCCCAGCATTTT
CDR3aa: CATSRGRAINQPQHF

v_gene: TRBV11-1
d_gene: NA
j_gene: TRBJ2-7
abundance: NA
CDR3nt: TGTGCCAGCAGCACGCTTCTAGGGAATTACGAGCAGTACTTC
CDR3aa: CASSTLLGNYEQYF

v_gene: TRBV27
d_gene: NA
j_gene: TRBJ2-1
abundance: few
CDR3nt: TGTGCCAGCAGTGCCGGGACCCTCTACAATGAGCAGTTCTTC
CDR3aa: CASSAGTLYNEQFF

v_gene: TRBV5-1
d_gene: TRBD2
j_gene: TRBJ2-5
abundance: NA
CDR3nt: TGCGCCAGCAGCTCCCTAGCGGGGGTAAGAGAGACCCAGTACTTC
CDR3aa: CASSSLAGVRETQYF

v_gene: TRBV7-2
d_gene: TRBD1
j_gene: TRBJ2-7
abundance: many
CDR3nt: TGTGCCAGCAGCTACGACAGGGCACTCTACGAGCAGTACTTC
CDR3aa: CASSYDRALYEQYF

v_gene: TRBV12-3/TRBV12-4
d_gene: NA
j_gene: TRBJ2-2
abundance: NA
CDR3nt: TGTGCCAGCAGCCGATCGAGGGGGGGGAACACCGGGGAGCTGTTTTTT
CDR3aa: CASSRSRGGNTGELFF